This section outlines one T cell receptor (beta chain) sequence together with its context. In the source study's methods: Estimation of nucleated cell counts relied on the amplification of reference gene primers. Sequencing used immunoSEQ multiplex PCR; TCRdb keeps in-frame clones, though not all of them. V and J calls and clone size are those listed in that table; D and trimming were worked out from the DNA. The sample lists about 200,000 clones, roughly 88% occurring once. This entry comes from a study of blood T cell repertoires in COVID-19. Across the whole study: The origin of the acute and convalescent COVID-19 samples was the United States, Italy and Spain. Nucleic acid was either cDNA or gDNA, and it came from T cells, B-cell-depleted T cells, or PBMCs.

Sequencing used peripheral blood. This sequence originates from a human donor in a cohort sampled during active COVID-19.

In DNA form, the CDR3 reads TGTGCCTGGAGTGGCGGTGGAGGGCCTCGAGAGACCCAGTACTTC. Its protein is CAWSGGGGPRETQYF. J is TRBJ2-5 and V is TRBV30; possibly TRBD2 for D (6 bases). The V end lost 1 base, the J end lost 4 bases, and 16 bases lay between the germline ends. CDR3 length equals 15 residues. CDR1 and CDR2 from the germline V gene are GTSNPN and SVGIG (reference sequence).